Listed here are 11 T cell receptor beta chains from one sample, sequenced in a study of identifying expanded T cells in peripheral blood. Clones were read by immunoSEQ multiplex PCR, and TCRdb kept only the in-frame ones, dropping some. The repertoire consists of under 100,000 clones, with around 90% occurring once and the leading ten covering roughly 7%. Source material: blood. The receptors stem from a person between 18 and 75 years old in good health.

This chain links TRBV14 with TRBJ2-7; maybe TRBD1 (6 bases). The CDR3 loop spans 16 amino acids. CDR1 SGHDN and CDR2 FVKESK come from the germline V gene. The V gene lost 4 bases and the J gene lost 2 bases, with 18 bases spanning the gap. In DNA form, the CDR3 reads TGTGCCAGCAGCCGACGACTGGGACAAATAGCCTACGAGCAGTACTTC. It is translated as CASSRRLGQIAYEQYF.

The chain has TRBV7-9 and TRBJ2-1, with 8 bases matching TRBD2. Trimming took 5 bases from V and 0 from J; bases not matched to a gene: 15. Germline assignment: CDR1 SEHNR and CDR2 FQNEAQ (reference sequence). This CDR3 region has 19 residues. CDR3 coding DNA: TGTGCCAGCAGCAAAACTCCATTTACCAGCGGGAGCTCCTACAATGAGCAGTTCTTC. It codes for CASSKTPFTSGSSYNEQFF. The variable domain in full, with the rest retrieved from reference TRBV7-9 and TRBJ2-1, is DTGVSQNPRHKITKRGQNVTFRCDPISEHNRLYWYRQTLGQGPEFLTYFQNEAQLEKSRLLSDRFSAERPKGSFSTLEIQRTEQGDSAMYLCASSKTPFTSGSSYNEQFFGPGTRLTVL.

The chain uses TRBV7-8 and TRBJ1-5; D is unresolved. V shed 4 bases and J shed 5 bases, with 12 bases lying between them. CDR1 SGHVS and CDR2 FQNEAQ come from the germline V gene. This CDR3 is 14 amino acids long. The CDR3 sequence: CASSSLGSHQPQHF. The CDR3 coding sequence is TGTGCCAGCAGCTCCCTCGGGTCTCATCAGCCCCAGCATTTT.

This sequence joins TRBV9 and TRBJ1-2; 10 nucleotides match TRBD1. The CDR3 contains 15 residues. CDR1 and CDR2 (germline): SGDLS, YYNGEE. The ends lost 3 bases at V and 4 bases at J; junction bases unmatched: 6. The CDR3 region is CASSGAGTGVYGYTF. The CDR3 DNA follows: TGTGCCAGCAGCGGAGCCGGGACAGGGGTCTATGGCTACACCTTC.

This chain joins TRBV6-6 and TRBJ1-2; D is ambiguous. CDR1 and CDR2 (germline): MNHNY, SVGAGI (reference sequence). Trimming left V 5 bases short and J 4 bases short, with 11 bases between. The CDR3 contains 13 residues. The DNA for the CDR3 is TGTGCCAGCAGTACAGACGGAAGCTATGGCTACACCTTC. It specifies CASSTDGSYGYTF.

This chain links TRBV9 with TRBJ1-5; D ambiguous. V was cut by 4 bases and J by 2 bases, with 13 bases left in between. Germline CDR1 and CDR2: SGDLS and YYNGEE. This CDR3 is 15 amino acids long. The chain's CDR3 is CASSPTSQGNQPQHF. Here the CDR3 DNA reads TGTGCCAGCAGCCCCACCTCGCAGGGCAATCAGCCCCAGCATTTT.

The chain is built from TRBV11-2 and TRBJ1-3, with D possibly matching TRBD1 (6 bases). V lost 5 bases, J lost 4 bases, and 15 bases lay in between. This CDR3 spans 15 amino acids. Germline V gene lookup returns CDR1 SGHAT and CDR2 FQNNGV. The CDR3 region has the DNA TGTGCCAGCAGCCTAGGGGGGGAGTCCGGAAACACCATATATTTT. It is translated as CASSLGGESGNTIYF. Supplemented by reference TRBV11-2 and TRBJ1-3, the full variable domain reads EAGVAQSPRYKIIEKRQSVAFWCNPISGHATLYWYQQILGQGPKLLIQFQNNGVVDDSQLPKDRFSAERLKGVDSTLKIQPAKLEDSAVYLCASSLGGESGNTIYFGEGSWLTVV.

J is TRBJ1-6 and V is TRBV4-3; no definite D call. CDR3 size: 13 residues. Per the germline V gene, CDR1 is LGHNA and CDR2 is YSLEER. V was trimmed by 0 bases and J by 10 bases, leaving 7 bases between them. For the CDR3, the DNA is TGCGCCAGCAGCCAAGAACTCGGGTCACCCCTCCACTTT. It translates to CASSQELGSPLHF.

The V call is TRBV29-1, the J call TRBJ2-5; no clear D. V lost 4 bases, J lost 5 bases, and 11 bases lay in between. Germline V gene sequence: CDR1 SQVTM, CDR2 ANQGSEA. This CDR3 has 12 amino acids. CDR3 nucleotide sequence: TGCAGCGTTGCGACACCCGGGGAGACCCAGTACTTC. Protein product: CSVATPGETQYF.

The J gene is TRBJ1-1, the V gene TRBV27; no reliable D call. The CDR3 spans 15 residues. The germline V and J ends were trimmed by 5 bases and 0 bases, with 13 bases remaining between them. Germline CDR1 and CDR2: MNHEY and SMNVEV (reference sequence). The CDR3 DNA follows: TGTGCCAGCAGTACCAGGCGCATTATGAACACTGAAGCTTTCTTT. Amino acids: CASSTRRIMNTEAFF.

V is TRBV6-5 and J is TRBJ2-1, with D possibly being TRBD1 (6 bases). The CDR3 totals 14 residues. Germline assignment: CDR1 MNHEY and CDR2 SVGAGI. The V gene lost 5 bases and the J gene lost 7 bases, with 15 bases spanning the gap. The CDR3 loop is CASSTHRTGNEQFF. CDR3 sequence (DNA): TGTGCCAGCAGTACCCATCGAACAGGGAATGAGCAGTTCTTC.